The 19 T cell receptor beta chains presented below share a single source sample, sequenced in a study of spatial heterogeneity in lung cancer. Specified time point: blood at routine non-recurrence follow-up after resection. Via MiXCR, TCRdb re-called the 5' RACE reads, giving one row per CDR3 protein. The data show 40,000 to 50,000 distinct CDR3 sequences, with 10% to 13% seen just once and 17% held by the top ten. This sample comprised PBMCs, obtained at follow-up. Receptors originate from a female donor with early-stage non-small cell lung cancer.

In this sample, this clonotype turned up many times. This chain joins TRBV7-6 and TRBJ2-2, with D possibly TRBD2 on 6 matching bases. CDR1 and CDR2 from the germline V gene are SGHVS and FNYEAQ. Deletions cut 5 bases from V and 7 bases from J, with 14 bases between. The CDR3 loop spans 14 amino acids. Written as DNA, the CDR3 is TGTGCCAGCAGCCCGACTAGTGGAGGCGGGGAGCTGTTTTTT. Amino acid sequence: CASSPTSGGGELFF.

This clonotype showed up just a few times. The chain has TRBV12-3 or TRBV12-4 and TRBJ1-1, with D possibly TRBD1 on 6 matching bases. This CDR3 has 11 residues. The V end was cut by 5 bases, the J end by 5 bases, with 6 bases between. The DNA of the CDR3 is TGTGCCAGCAGTACAGGGACTGAAGCTTTCTTT. Amino acid sequence: CASSTGTEAFF.

By sample fraction, this clonotype is medium-sized. The J gene is TRBJ1-2, the V gene TRBV3-1; tentative D call: TRBD1 (5 bases). Trimming removed 4 bases from V and 3 bases from J, with 9 bases in between. Germline-derived CDR1 and CDR2 are LGHDT and YNNKEL (reference sequence). This CDR3 is 13 amino acids long. CDR3 residues: CASSRQNYYGYTF. The CDR3 coding sequence is TGTGCCAGCAGCCGACAGAATTACTATGGCTACACCTTC.

This clonotype is medium-sized in the sample. The gene calls are TRBV28 and TRBJ1-6; 7 bases fit TRBD1. The trim removed 1 base at V and 4 bases at J, leaving 4 bases unmatched. The CDR3 spans 16 residues. Germline values: CDR1 MDHEN, CDR2 SYDVKM. The CDR3 coding sequence is TGTGCCAGCAGTTTATATCAGGGGGAGTATAATTCACCCCTCCACTTT. It yields the protein CASSLYQGEYNSPLHF.

This clonotype was recorded at least ten times. The rearrangement links TRBV10-3 to TRBJ2-2; weak D call: TRBD1 (6 bases). CDR3 length: 16 amino acids. Per the germline V gene, CDR1 is ENHRY and CDR2 is SYGVKD. V lost 3 bases and J 2 bases, leaving 13 bases between the germline ends. In DNA form, the CDR3 reads TGTGCCATCAGTGACAGGACAGAATTAAACACCGGGGAGCTGTTTTTT. This translates into CAISDRTELNTGELFF.

Ten or more counts support this clonotype. J is TRBJ2-7 and V is TRBV7-9; 7 bases align to TRBD1. This CDR3 comprises 14 residues. The trim removed 4 bases at V and 4 bases at J, leaving 7 bases unmatched. Looked up from germline, CDR1 is SEHNR and CDR2 is FQNEAQ (reference sequence). CDR3 sequence: CASSSDREGYEQYF. The CDR3 DNA is TGTGCCAGCAGCTCCGACAGGGAAGGATACGAGCAGTACTTC.

The chain recombines TRBV23-1 with TRBJ1-5, with D tentatively TRBD1 (6 bases). TRBV23-1 is noted as an ORF with a role that remains uncertain. The CDR3 has 15 amino acids. Between the trimmed V and J ends, which lost 2 bases and 4 bases, there was a span of 12 bases. The CDR3: CASSQLTGRNQPQHF. The CDR3 DNA is TGCGCCAGCAGTCAACTCACAGGGAGGAATCAGCCCCAGCATTTT.

The table lists this clonotype with many counts. The V gene is TRBV2, the J gene TRBJ2-1, with TRBD1 identical over 10 bases. This CDR3 spans 13 amino acids. With 6 bases clipped from V and 7 bases from J, the junction kept 3 bases outside the gene matches. Germline lookup yields CDR1 SNHLY and CDR2 FYNNEI. Here the CDR3 DNA reads TGTGCCAGCAGCGGGGACAGGGGTAATGAGCAGTTCTTC. Its protein is CASSGDRGNEQFF.

At least ten counts were recorded for this clonotype. The rearrangement uses TRBV5-1 and TRBJ1-1; D perhaps matches TRBD1 (5 bases). V lost 5 bases to trimming and J lost 5 bases, with 10 bases between them. The CDR3 runs to 12 residues. The V gene's germline CDR1 is SGHRS and CDR2 YFSETQ. CDR3: CASRAGPTEAFF. DNA of the CDR3: TGCGCCAGCAGGGCGGGACCGACTGAAGCTTTCTTT. Full variable domain (rest looked up from reference TRBV5-1 and TRBJ1-1): KAGVTQTPRYLIKTRGQQVTLSCSPISGHRSVSWYQQTPGQGLQFLFEYFSETQRNKGNFPGRFSGRQFSNSRSEMNVSTLELGDSALYLCASRAGPTEAFFGQGTRLTVV.

This clonotype showed up many times. The chain uses TRBV18 and TRBJ1-1; D ambiguous. The germline gives CDR1 KGHSH, CDR2 LQKENI. CDR3 length: 15 amino acids. The V end lost 0 bases, the J end lost 2 bases, and 10 bases lay between the germline ends. CDR3 amino acids: CASSPPKGPNTEAFF. The CDR3 bases are TGTGCCAGCTCACCACCGAAGGGTCCTAACACTGAAGCTTTCTTT.

This clonotype has a count of ten or more. The chain joins TRBV20-1 to TRBJ1-1; TRBD1 matches at 7 bases. Germline CDR1 and CDR2: DFQATT and SNEGSKA (reference sequence). V shed 3 bases and J 2 bases; nucleotides not matched to a gene: 3. CDR3 length equals 13 residues. CDR3 sequence (DNA): TGCAGTGCTAGTCGAGGGGGCAACACTGAAGCTTTCTTT. Its protein is CSASRGGNTEAFF.

In its sample, this clonotype was seen a few times. The chain couples TRBV9 to TRBJ1-5, with D unclear. Per the germline V gene, CDR1 is SGDLS and CDR2 is YYNGEE. The CDR3 consists of 13 residues. Trimming cost V 0 bases and J 6 bases, with 7 bases left between them. CDR3 amino acids: CASSVGEGQPQHF. In nucleotides, the CDR3 is TGTGCCAGCAGCGTAGGGGAGGGTCAGCCCCAGCATTTT.

A note on this clonotype: Without the conserved terminal phenylalanine or tryptophan, this CDR3 likely stems from a read error. Because the CDR3's place on the DNA is in doubt, the DNA is left out and the CDR3 is given as listed by TCRdb. The chain joins TRBV5-1 to TRBJ1-1. Looked up from germline, CDR1 is SGHRS and CDR2 is YFSETQ. The CDR3 has 13 amino acids, counting both end residues. CDR3 in amino acids: CASSLAGLGDYVI.

Of note for this clonotype: A single base separates this from a much larger clone, so it may be a read error. The rearrangement joins TRBV18 to TRBJ2-7; TRBD2 is a possible D gene (6 bases). Trimming left V 6 bases short and J 5 bases short, with 17 bases between. This CDR3 region has 14 residues. The V gene's germline CDR1 is KGHSH and CDR2 LQKENI. CDR3 nucleotide sequence: TGTGCCAGCTCCACGGGACTCGTTTCCCACGAGCAGTACTTC. Its protein product is CASSTGLVSHEQYF.

There are a few counts of this clonotype. This chain connects TRBV9 to TRBJ1-4, with no clear D. Germline V gene data show CDR1 as SGDLS and CDR2 as YYNGEE. This CDR3 comprises 15 residues. V shed 4 bases and J shed 5 bases, with 15 bases lying between them. CDR3 DNA sequence: TGTGCCAGCAGCCCAGAGGACGGACTAAATGAAAAACTGTTTTTT. This sequence encodes CASSPEDGLNEKLFF.

The chain uses TRBV4-2 and TRBJ1-6; D uncertain. Germline V gene lookup returns CDR1 LGHNA and CDR2 YNFKEQ. The CDR3 is 16 amino acids. The V gene lost 0 bases and the J gene lost 8 bases, with 14 bases spanning the gap. The CDR3 spells CASSQDEAAVDSPLHF. The CDR3 DNA reads as TGTGCCAGCAGCCAAGATGAAGCAGCAGTTGATTCACCCCTCCACTTT.

This clonotype occurred many times. The rearrangement uses TRBV12-3 or TRBV12-4 and TRBJ2-5; no firm D call. V was cut by 6 bases and J by 2 bases, with 13 bases left in between. This CDR3 spans 14 amino acids. The CDR3: CASSLVPPQETQYF. CDR3 bases: TGTGCCAGCAGCCTAGTCCCCCCTCAAGAGACCCAGTACTTC.

The chain employs TRBV7-8 and TRBJ2-4; 9 bases match TRBD1. J was trimmed by 6 bases and V by 5 bases; bases with no gene match: 8. The CDR3 contains 15 residues. Germline V gene sequence: CDR1 SGHVS, CDR2 FQNEAQ. CDR3 protein: CASSLYRGLGNIQYF. In nucleotides, the CDR3 is TGTGCCAGCAGCCTCTACAGGGGGCTCGGAAACATTCAGTACTTC.

This clonotype has a count of ten or more. The V and J genes are TRBV7-2 and TRBJ2-3; TRBD2 aligns across 11 bases. CDR3 length equals 18 residues. The germline V gene encodes CDR1 SGHTA and CDR2 FQGNSA. V was clipped by 2 bases and J by 3 bases; unmatched bases: 10. CDR3 in amino acids: CASSLLSSGGLRTDTQYF. CDR3 sequence (DNA): TGTGCCAGCAGCTTATTATCTAGCGGGGGGCTTCGGACAGATACGCAGTATTTT.